Here is one T cell receptor (beta chain) with its context. Its antigen is undetermined. These data are taken from a study of cytomegalovirus exposure and HLA in healthy donors. Sequencing was performed with immunoSEQ multiplex PCR; in TCRdb, only in-frame clones are kept and a portion is missing. The sample yields about 190,000 clones, 84% seen once. Overall study findings and caveats: In vitro confirmation showed three CMV-associated chains to be CMV antigen specific. Associated with cytomegalovirus, according to the listing, were some 180 TCR beta chains.

Germline V gene lookup returns CDR1 MRHNA and CDR2 SNTAGT. The length of the CDR3 is 16 residues. The V end was cut by 4 bases, the J end by 2 bases, with 15 bases between. This TCR was sampled from a man younger than 35 in good health and CMV-seropositive. The genes are TRBV6-4 and TRBJ1-5; D gene uncertain. Sequenced: PBMCs. CDR3 sequence: CASSVPSGEGNQPQHF. DNA of the CDR3: TGTGCCAGCAGTGTTCCCTCGGGAGAAGGCAATCAGCCCCAGCATTTT.